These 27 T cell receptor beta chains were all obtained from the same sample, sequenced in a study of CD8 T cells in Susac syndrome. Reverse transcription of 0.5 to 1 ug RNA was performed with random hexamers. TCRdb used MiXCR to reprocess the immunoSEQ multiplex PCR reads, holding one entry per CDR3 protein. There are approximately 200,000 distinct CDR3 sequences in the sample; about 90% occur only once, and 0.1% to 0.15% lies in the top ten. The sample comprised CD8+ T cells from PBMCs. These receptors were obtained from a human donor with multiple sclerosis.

The CDR3 DNA reads as TGTGCCAGCACCCTGGGTGGGGCCGCCGGGGAGCTGTTTTTT. Translation gives CASTLGGAAGELFF. The V call is TRBV12-3 or TRBV12-4, the J call TRBJ2-2; tentative D call: TRBD1 (5 bases). V lost 7 bases to trimming and J lost 6 bases, with 15 bases between them. The CDR3 totals 14 residues.

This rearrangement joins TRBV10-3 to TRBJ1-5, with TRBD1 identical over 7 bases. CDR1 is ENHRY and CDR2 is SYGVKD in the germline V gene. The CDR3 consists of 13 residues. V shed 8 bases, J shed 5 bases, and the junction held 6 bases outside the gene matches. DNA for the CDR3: TGTGCCATCGGGGACAGCGGAGATCAGCCCCAGCATTTT. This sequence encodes CAIGDSGDQPQHF.

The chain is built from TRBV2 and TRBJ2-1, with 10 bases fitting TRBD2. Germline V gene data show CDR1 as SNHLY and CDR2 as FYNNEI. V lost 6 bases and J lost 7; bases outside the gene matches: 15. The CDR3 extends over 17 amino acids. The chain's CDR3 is CASRGRTSGILGNEQFF. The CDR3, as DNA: TGTGCCAGCAGAGGGAGGACTAGCGGCATACTGGGGAATGAGCAGTTCTTC.

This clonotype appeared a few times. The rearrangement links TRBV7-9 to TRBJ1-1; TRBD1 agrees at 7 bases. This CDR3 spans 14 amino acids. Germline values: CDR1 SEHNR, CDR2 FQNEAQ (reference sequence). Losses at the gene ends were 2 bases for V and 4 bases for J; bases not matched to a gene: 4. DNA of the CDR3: TGTGCCAGCAGCTTACAGGGGGAGGGCACTGAAGCTTTCTTT. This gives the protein CASSLQGEGTEAFF.

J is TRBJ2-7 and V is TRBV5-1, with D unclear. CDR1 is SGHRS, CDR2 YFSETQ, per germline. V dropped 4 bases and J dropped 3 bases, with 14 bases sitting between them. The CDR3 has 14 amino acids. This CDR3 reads CASSLELGFYEQYF. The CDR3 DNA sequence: TGCGCCAGCAGCCTCGAGTTAGGATTCTACGAGCAGTACTTC. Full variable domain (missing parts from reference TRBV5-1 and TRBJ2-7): KAGVTQTPRYLIKTRGQQVTLSCSPISGHRSVSWYQQTPGQGLQFLFEYFSETQRNKGNFPGRFSGRQFSNSRSEMNVSTLELGDSALYLCASSLELGFYEQYFGPGTRLTVT.

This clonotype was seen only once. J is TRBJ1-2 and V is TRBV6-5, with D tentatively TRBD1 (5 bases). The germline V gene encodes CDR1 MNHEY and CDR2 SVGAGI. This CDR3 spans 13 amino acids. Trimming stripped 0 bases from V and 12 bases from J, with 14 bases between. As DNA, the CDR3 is TGTGCCAGCAGTTACTCGAATGGTTGGGGCCACACCTTC. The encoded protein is CASSYSNGWGHTF.

The CDR3 region has the DNA TGCAGCGTTGGGGGGGTTTACGAGCAGTACTTC. Its translation: CSVGGVYEQYF. The chain couples TRBV29-1 to TRBJ2-7; maybe TRBD2 (6 bases). The CDR3 runs 11 residues. CDR1 and CDR2 from the germline V gene are SQVTM and ANQGSEA. The V end lost 4 bases, the J end lost 4 bases, and 8 bases lay between the germline ends.

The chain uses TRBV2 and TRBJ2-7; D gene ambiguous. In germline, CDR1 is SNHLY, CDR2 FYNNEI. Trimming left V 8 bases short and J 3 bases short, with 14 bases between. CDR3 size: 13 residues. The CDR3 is CASLISNYYEQYF. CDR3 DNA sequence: TGTGCCAGCCTAATCTCAAATTACTACGAGCAGTACTTC.

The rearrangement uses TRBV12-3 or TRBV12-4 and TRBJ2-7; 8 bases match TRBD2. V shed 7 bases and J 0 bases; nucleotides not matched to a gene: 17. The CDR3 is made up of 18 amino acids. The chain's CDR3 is CASTLTSPTSVVSYEQYF. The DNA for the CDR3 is TGTGCCAGCACTCTTACCTCCCCGACTAGCGTCGTCTCCTACGAGCAGTACTTC.

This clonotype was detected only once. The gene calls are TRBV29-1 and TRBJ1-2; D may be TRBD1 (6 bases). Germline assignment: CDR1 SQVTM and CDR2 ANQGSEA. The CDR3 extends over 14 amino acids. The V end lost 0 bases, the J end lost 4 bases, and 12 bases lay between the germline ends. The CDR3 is CSVEDGQGSYGYTF. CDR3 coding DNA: TGCAGCGTTGAAGACGGCCAGGGGAGCTATGGCTACACCTTC. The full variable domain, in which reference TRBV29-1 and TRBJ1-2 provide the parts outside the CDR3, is SAVISQKPSRDICQRGTSLTIQCQVDSQVTMMFWYRQQPGQSLTLIATANQGSEATYESGFVIDKFPISRPNLTFSTLTVSNMSPEDSSIYLCSVEDGQGSYGYTFGSGTRLTVV.

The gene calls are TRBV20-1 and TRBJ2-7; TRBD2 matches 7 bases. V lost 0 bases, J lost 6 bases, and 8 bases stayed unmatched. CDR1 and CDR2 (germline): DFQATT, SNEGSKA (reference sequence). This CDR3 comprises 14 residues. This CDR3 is CSARDLAGVGEQYF. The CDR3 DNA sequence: TGCAGTGCTAGAGATCTGGCGGGGGTAGGCGAGCAGTACTTC.

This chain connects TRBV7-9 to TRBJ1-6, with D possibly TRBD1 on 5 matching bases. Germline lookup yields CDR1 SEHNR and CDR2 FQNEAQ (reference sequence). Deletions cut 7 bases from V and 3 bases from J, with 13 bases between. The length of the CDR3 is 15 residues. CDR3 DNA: TGTGCCAGCACCGAGACAGCGAACTATAATTCACCCCTCCACTTT. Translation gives CASTETANYNSPLHF.

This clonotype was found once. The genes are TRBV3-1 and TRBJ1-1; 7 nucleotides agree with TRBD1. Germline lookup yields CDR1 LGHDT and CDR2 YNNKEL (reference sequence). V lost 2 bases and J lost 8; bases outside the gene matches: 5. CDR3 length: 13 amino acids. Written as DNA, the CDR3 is TGTGCCAGCAGCCAATACGGGACAGAAGAAGCTTTCTTT. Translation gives CASSQYGTEEAFF. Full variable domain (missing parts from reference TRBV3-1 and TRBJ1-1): DTAVSQTPKYLVTQMGNDKSIKCEQNLGHDTMYWYKQDSKKFLKIMFSYNNKELIINETVPNRFSPKSPDKAHLNLHINSLELGDSAVYFCASSQYGTEEAFFGQGTRLTVV.

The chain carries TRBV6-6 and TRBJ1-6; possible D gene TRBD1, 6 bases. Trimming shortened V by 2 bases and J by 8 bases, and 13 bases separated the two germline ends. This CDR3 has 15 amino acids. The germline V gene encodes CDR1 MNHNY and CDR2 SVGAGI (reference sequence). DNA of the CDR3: TGTGCCAGCAGTTACGTCAGGGGCAAGGATTCACCCCTCCACTTT. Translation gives CASSYVRGKDSPLHF.

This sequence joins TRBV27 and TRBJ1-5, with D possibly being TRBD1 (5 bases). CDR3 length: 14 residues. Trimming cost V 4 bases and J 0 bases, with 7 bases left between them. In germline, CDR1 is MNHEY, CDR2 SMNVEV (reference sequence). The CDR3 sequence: CASSYDSSNQPQHF. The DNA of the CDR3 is TGTGCCAGCAGTTACGACAGTAGCAATCAGCCCCAGCATTTT.

The CDR3 nucleotides read TGTGCCAGCAGCTTAATTCCCGGACTGTCGCAAGAGACCCAGTACTTC. Translated: CASSLIPGLSQETQYF. J is TRBJ2-5 and V is TRBV7-8; tentatively, D is TRBD2 (5 bases). Germline V CDR1 and CDR2: SGHVS, FQNEAQ. V shed 2 bases and J shed 2 bases, with 15 bases lying between them. The CDR3 runs 16 residues.

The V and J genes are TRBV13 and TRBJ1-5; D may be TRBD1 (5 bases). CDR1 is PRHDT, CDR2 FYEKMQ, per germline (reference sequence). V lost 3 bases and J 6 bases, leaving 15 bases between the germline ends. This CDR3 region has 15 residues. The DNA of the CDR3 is TGTGCCAGCAGCTTGGGGGGAGGGGCAGGTCAGCCCCAGCATTTT. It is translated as CASSLGGGAGQPQHF. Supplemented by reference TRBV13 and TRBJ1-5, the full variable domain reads AAGVIQSPRHLIKEKRETATLKCYPIPRHDTVYWYQQGPGQDPQFLISFYEKMQSDKGSIPDRFSAQQFSDYHSELNMSSLELGDSALYFCASSLGGGAGQPQHFGDGTRLSIL.

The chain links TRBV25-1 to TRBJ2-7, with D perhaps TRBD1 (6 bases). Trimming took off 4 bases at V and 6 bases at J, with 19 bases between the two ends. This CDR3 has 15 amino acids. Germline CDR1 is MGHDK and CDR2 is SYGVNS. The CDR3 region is CASSARKTGFGEQYF. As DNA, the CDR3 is TGTGCCAGCAGTGCCAGAAAAACAGGGTTTGGCGAGCAGTACTTC.

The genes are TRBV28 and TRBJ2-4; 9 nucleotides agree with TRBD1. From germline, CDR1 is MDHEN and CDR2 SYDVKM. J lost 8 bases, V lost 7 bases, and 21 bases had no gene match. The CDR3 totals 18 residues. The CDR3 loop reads CASTLRDRATAGGDIQYF. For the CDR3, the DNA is TGTGCCAGCACACTCCGGGACAGGGCTACCGCGGGTGGGGACATTCAGTACTTC.

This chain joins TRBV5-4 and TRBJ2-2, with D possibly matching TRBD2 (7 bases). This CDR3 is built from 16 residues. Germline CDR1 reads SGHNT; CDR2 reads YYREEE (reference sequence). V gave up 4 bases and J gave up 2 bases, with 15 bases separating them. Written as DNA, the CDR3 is TGTGCCAGCAGCGGGGAGGGGGGAGGAAACACCGGGGAGCTGTTTTTT. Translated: CASSGEGGGNTGELFF.

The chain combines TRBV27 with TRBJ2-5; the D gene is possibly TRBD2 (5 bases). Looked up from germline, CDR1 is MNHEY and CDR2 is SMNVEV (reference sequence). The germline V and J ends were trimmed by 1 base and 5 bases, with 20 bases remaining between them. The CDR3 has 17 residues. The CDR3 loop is CASSLFSSRAGLETQYF. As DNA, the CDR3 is TGTGCCAGCAGTTTATTCTCGTCCCGGGCGGGCCTTGAGACCCAGTACTTC.

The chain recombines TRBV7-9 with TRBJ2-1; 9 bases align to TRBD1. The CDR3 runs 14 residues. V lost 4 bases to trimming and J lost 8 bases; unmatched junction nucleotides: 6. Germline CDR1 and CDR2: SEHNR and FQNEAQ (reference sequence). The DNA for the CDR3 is TGTGCCAGCAGCTCGGGACAGGGCGTGGATGAGCAGTTCTTC. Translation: CASSSGQGVDEQFF.

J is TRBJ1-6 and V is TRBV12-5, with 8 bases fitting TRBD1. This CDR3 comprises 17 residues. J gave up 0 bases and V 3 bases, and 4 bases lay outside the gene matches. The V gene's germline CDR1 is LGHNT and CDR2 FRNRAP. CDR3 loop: CASGFWTGSSYNSPLHF. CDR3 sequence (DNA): TGTGCTAGTGGTTTTTGGACAGGGAGCTCCTATAATTCACCCCTCCACTTT.

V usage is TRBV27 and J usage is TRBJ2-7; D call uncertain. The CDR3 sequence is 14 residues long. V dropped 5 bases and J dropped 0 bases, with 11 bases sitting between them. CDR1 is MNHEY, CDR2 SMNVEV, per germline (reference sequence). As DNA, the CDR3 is TGTGCCAGCAGTCCCCCCGGCAACTCCTACGAGCAGTACTTC. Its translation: CASSPPGNSYEQYF.

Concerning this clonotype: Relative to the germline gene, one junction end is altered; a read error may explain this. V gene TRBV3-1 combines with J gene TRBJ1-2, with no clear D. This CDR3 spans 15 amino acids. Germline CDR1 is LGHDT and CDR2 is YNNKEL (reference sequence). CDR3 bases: TGTACCAGCAGCCAAGGTTTCCCGGGAGGCTATGGCTACACCTTC. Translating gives CTSSQGFPGGYGYTF.

DNA of the CDR3: TGTGCCAGTAGCGACGGACTAGGCTATGGCTACACCTTC. Translation gives CASSDGLGYGYTF. The chain uses TRBV19 and TRBJ1-2; no clear D. The CDR3 has 13 residues. Germline V gene data show CDR1 as LNHDA and CDR2 as SQIVND (reference sequence). V was pared by 6 bases and J by 4 bases, with 12 bases between.

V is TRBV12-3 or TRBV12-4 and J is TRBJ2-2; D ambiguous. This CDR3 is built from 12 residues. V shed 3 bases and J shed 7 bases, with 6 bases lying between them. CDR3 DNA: TGTGCCAGCAGTTTTCGCGACGGGGAGCTGTTTTTT. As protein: CASSFRDGELFF.